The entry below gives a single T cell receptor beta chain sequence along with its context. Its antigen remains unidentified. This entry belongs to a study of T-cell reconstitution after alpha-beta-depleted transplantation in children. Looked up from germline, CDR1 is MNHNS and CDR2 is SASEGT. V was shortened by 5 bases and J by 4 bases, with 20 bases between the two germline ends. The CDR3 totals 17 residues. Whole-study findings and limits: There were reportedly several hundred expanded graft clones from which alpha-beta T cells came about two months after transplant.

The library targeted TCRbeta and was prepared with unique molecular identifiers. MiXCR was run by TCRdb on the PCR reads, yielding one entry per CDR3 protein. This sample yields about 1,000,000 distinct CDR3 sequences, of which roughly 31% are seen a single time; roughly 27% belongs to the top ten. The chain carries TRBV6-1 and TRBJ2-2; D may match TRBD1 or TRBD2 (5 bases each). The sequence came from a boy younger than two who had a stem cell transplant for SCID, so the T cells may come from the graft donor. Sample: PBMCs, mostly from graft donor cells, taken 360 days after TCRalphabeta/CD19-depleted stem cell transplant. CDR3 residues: CASSRPGPRGGTGELFF. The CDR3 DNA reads TGTGCCAGCAGTCGCCCCGGGCCCCGGGGCGGCACCGGGGAGCTGTTTTTT.